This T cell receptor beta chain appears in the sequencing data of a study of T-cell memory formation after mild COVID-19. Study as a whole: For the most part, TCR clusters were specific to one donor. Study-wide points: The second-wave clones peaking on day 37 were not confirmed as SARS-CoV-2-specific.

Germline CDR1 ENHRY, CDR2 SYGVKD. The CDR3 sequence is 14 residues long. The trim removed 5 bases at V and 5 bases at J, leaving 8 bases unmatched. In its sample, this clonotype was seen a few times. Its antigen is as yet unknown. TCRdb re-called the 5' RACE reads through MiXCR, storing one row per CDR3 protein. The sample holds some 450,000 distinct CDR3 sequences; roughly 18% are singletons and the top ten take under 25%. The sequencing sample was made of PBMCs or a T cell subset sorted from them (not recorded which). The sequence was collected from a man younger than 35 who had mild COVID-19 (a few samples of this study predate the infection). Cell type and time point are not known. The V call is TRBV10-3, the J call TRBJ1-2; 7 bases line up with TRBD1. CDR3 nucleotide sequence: TGTGCCATCAGTACCACCCGGGACAGTTATGGCTACACCTTC. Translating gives CAISTTRDSYGYTF.